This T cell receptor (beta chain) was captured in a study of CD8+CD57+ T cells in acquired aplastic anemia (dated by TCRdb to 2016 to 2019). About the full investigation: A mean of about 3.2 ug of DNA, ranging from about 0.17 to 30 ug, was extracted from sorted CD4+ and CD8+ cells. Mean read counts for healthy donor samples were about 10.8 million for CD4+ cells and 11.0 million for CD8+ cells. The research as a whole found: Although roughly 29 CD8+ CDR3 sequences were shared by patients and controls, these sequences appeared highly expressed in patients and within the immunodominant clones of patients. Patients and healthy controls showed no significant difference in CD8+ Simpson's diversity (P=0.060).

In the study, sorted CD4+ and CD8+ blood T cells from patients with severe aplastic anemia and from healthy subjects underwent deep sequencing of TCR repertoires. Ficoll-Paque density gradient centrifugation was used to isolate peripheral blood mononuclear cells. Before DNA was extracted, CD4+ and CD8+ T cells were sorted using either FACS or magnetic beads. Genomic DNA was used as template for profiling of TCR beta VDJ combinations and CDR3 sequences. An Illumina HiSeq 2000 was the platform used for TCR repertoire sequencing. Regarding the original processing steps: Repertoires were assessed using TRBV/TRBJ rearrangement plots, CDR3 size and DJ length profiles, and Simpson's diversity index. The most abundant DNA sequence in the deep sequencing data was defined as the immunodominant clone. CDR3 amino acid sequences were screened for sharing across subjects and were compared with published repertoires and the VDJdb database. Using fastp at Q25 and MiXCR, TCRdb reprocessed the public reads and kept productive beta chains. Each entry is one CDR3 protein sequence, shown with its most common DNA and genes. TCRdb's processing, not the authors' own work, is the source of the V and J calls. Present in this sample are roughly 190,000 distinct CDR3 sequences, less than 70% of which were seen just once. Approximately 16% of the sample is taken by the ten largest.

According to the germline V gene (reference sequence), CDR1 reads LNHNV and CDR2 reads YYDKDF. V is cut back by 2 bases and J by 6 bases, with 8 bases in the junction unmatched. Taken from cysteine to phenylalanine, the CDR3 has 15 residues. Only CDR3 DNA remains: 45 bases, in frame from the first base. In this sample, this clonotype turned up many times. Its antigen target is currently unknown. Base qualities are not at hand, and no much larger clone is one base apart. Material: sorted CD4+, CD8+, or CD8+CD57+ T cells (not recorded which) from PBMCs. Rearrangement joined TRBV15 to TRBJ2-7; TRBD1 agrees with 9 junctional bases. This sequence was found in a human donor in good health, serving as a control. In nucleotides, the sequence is TGTGCCACCAGCAGACCCCCTGGACAGGGGACCGAGCAGTACTTC. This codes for CATSRPPGQGTEQYF.